The T cell receptor beta chain described here comes from a study of shared clonotypes between healthy human individuals. Findings and caveats of the study: An effect of sequencing depth on clonotype sharing among donors was expected.

Remarks on this clone: As yet, its antigen is unknown.

For every subset, genomic DNA was evenly distributed across several immunoSEQ plates. Around 300 ng DNA, some 30,000 T cell genomes, went into unsorted PBMC replicate PCRs. Unsorted PBMC DNA went through sequencing on ten immunoSEQ deep assay plates. Sequencing was performed with immunoSEQ multiplex PCR; in TCRdb, only in-frame clones are kept and a portion is missing. Among about 520,000 clones, over 70% were seen once, and the ten largest hold 9.5% to 15%. The V gene end was trimmed by 4 bases and the J gene end by 4 bases; junction bases not matched to a gene: 7. CDR1 and CDR2 (germline): MGHRA, YSYEKL. The CDR3 is 15 residues long.

The receptor's source is a woman aged 40 to 49 in good health. Some clones in this sample may be carry-over from other donors' samples. Source material: PBMCs. The chain carries TRBV4-1 and TRBJ2-3, with TRBD2 matching over 8 bases. CDR3 in DNA: TGCGCCAGCAGCCGATTAGCGGGAACCTCAGATACGCAGTATTTT. This translates into CASSRLAGTSDTQYF.